This entry describes one TCR beta chain. Its target is not known. These data originate in a study of blood T cells in healthy people across ages. CDR1 and CDR2 from the germline V gene are MNHEY and SMNVEV (reference sequence). V gave up 4 bases and J gave up 0 bases, with 10 bases separating them. The CDR3 runs 15 residues. Primers used in a second PCR of about 7 to 11 cycles were a sample-barcoded 5' primer and a J-beta primer mix. All samples yielded 2.5 million or more CDR3-containing paired-end reads. MiXCR was run by TCRdb on the 5' RACE reads, yielding one entry per CDR3 protein. The data show about 1 million distinct CDR3 sequences, 35% to 55% seen once. Study outcomes and limitations: CMV status of donors was unknown, possibly confounding expanded clonotype changes.

V usage is TRBV27 and J usage is TRBJ2-4, with D unclear. This TCR derives from an older woman in good health. The specimen sequenced was blood. CDR3 DNA sequence: TGTGCCAGCAGTTCACATACTCTAGCCAAAAACATTCAGTACTTC. This codes for CASSSHTLAKNIQYF.